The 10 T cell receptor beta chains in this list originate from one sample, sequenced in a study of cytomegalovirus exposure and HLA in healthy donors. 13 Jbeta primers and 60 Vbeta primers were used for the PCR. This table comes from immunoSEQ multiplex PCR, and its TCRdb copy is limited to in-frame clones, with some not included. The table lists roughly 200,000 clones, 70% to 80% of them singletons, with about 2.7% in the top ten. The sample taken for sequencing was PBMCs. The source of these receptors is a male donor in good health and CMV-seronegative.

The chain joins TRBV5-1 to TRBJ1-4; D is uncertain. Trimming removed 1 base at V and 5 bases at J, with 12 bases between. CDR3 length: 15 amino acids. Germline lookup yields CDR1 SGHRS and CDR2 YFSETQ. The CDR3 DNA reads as TGCGCCAGCAGCTTGCAAGGGAGAGAAAATGAAAAACTGTTTTTT. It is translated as CASSLQGRENEKLFF.

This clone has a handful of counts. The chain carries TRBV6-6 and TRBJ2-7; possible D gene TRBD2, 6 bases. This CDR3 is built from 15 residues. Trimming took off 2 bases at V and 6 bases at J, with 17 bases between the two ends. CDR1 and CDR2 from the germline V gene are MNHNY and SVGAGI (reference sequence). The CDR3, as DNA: TGTGCCAGCAGTTACGACACCTGGACTATATCCGAGCAGTACTTC. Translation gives CASSYDTWTISEQYF.

CDR3: CATSRLQAGTGELFF. The CDR3 DNA sequence: TGTGCCACCAGCAGACTCCAGGCCGGCACCGGGGAGCTGTTTTTT. The rearrangement links TRBV15 to TRBJ2-2; D is ambiguous. The CDR3 contains 15 residues. Trimming shortened V by 2 bases and J by 4 bases, and 11 bases separated the two germline ends. The germline CDR1 and CDR2 sequences are LNHNV and YYDKDF (reference sequence).

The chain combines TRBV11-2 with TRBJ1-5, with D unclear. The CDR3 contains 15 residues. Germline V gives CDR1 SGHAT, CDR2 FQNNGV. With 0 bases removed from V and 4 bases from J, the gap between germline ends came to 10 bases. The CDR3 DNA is TGTGCCAGCAGCTTAGATGTCCCCCCAAATCAGCCCCAGCATTTT. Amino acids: CASSLDVPPNQPQHF.

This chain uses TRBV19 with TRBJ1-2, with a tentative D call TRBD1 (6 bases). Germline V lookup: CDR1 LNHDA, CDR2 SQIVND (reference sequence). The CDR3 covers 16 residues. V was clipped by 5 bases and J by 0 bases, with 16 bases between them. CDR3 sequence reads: CASSPPQGRTNYGYTF. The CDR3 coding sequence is TGTGCCAGTAGTCCCCCTCAGGGGCGCACTAACTATGGCTACACCTTC.

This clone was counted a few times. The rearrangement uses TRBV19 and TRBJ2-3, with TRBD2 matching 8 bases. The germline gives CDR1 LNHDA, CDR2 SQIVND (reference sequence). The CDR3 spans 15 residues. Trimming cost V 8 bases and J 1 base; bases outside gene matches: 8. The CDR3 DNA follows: TGTGCCAGTCGTAATCCGGGACTAGGCACAGATACGCAGTATTTT. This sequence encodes CASRNPGLGTDTQYF.

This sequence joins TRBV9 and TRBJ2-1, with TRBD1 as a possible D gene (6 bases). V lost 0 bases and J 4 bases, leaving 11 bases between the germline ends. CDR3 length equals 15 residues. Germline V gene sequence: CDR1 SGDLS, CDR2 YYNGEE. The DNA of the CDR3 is TGTGCCAGCAGCGTAGACGGGACACCATACAATGAGCAGTTCTTC. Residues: CASSVDGTPYNEQFF.

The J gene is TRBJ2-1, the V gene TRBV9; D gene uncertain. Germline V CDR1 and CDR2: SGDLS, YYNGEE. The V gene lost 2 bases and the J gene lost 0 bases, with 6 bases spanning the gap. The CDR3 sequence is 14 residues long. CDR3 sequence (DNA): TGTGCCAGCAGCGTTAGAAGCTCCTACAATGAGCAGTTCTTC. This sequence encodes CASSVRSSYNEQFF.

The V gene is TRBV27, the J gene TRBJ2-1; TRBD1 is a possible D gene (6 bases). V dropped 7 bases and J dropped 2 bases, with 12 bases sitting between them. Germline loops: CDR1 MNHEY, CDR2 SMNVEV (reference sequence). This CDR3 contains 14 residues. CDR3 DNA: TGTGCCAGCACCATTGGGGGCCCCTACAATGAGCAGTTCTTC. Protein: CASTIGGPYNEQFF.

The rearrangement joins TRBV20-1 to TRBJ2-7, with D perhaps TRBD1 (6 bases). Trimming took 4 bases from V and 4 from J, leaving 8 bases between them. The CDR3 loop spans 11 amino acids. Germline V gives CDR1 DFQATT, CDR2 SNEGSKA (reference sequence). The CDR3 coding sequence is TGCAGTGCTACAGGGGTTTACGAGCAGTACTTC. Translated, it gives CSATGVYEQYF.